This TCR beta chain emerged from a study of blood T cell repertoires in COVID-19. Using immunoSEQ multiplex PCR, the repertoire was profiled, and TCRdb retains in-frame clones only, with some absent. The profile shows fewer than 350,000 clones, 70% to 90% of them singletons. This clone was counted once. This study enrolled people aged roughly 18 to 89 from about 26 US geographic areas. Assignments of participants to cohorts depended upon their own reported clinical history. Germline CDR1 reads MNHEY; CDR2 reads SMNVEV (reference sequence). J was trimmed by 6 bases and V by 0 bases; bases with no gene match: 7. CDR3 length: 19 amino acids.

The clonotype comes from a woman aged 30 to 39 with acute COVID-19. The chain uses TRBV27 and TRBJ2-2, with 16 nucleotides matching TRBD2. The specimen sequenced was PBMCs or T cells enriched from blood (not recorded which). CDR3 amino acids: CASSLSGLAGGRLAGELFF. For the CDR3, the DNA is TGTGCCAGCAGTTTATCGGGACTAGCGGGAGGGCGGCTCGCCGGGGAGCTGTTTTTT.